The entry that follows covers one T cell receptor beta chain sequence. This CDR3 has 14 amino acids. Losses at the gene ends were 4 bases for V and 8 bases for J; bases not matched to a gene: 8. In germline, CDR1 is LGHDT, CDR2 YNNKEL (reference sequence). The data belong to a study of blood T cell repertoires in COVID-19. Study background: The study drew acute and convalescent COVID-19 samples from the United States, Italy and Spain.

Here immunoSEQ multiplex PCR was the method, and the copy in TCRdb shows in-frame clones only, minus some. The sample carries approximately 81,000 clones, roughly four fifths recorded once. This chain connects TRBV3-1 (or the pseudogene TRBV3-2) to TRBJ1-2, with 9 bases matching TRBD1. The receptor was isolated from a human donor in a cohort sampled during active COVID-19. The sequenced sample consisted of peripheral blood. In nucleotides, the CDR3 is TGTGCCAGCAGCCCACGGACAGGGGCGGGCGGCTACACCTTC. Protein: CASSPRTGAGGYTF.